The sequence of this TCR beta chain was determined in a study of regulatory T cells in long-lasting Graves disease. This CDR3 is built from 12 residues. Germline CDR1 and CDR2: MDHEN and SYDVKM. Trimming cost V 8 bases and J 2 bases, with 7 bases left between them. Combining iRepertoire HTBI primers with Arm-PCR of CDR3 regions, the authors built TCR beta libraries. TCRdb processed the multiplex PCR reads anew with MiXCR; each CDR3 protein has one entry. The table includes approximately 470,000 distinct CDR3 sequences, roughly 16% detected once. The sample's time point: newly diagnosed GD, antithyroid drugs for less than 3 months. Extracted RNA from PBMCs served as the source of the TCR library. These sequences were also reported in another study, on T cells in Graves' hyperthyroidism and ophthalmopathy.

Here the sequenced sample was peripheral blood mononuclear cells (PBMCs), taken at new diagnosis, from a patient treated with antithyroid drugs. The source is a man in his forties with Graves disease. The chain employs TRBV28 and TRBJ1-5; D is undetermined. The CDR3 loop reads CASGRGNQPQHF. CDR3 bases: TGTGCCAGCGGCCGGGGCAATCAGCCCCAGCATTTT.